The clone carrying this T cell receptor (beta chain) was detected ten times or more. The antigen is unknown. These data belong to a study of T cells in Graves' hyperthyroidism and ophthalmopathy. Across the study: Specimen type is peripheral blood, collected at initial diagnosis prior to any treatment. Study outcomes and limitations: Most thyroid clonotypes expanded above 0.001 appeared in blood too. Progression to ophthalmopathy was predicted a median of 6.5 months early.

This CDR3 spans 21 amino acids. V was clipped by 3 bases and J by 1 base; unmatched bases: 19. The germline V gene has CDR1 DFQATT and CDR2 SNEGSKA (reference sequence). No ophthalmopathy progression within 18 months constituted stable Graves' hyperthyroidism. TCR beta CDR3 region amplification was performed from RNA transcripts. TCR CDR3 regions were first amplified by RT-PCR with HTBI primers. MiXCR, run by TCRdb on the multiplex PCR reads, gives a single entry per CDR3 protein. The sample lists roughly 350,000 distinct CDR3 sequences, around 13% occurring once. This sequence originates from a woman aged 25 to 39 with Graves' hyperthyroidism. The chain employs TRBV20-1 and TRBJ2-4, with 12 positions matching TRBD2. Material: blood. The CDR3 reads CSASGLAGGPGGHLAKNIQYF. In nucleotides, the CDR3 is TGCAGTGCTAGTGGGCTAGCGGGAGGGCCGGGGGGGCACCTCGCCAAAAACATTCAGTACTTC.